This T cell receptor (beta chain) was sequenced for a study of naive and memory T cell subsets (dated by TCRdb to the late 2010s). About the study as a whole: Sorted naive and memory T cell subsets from peripheral blood were analyzed in the study using a UMI-based, open-source pipeline for TCR alpha and beta sequencing. Complete agreement was observed between the functional CMV T cell responses and the IgG serology results. RNA was DNase-treated and reverse transcribed with TCR constant-region primers, mostly using SuperScript III. On the study overall, not on this receptor specifically: The repertoire findings for the naive and memory subsets could not be validated against a ground truth because none was available. After error correction, over 95% of naive TCR sequences appeared only once, giving much steeper abundance distributions than memory subsets. TCR abundance followed a power law whose exponent differed between naive and memory subsets but was consistent across the three individuals. Single alpha or beta chain sequences, rather than paired alpha/beta receptors, were used to define clonotypes. RNA-based TCR counts may be affected by expression changes linked to T cell activation and differentiation. In both CD4 and CD8 cells, going from naive through CM, EM and EMRA, the Gini index went up while Shannon and inverse Simpson diversity went down.

This clonotype was counted only a few times. What this receptor recognizes is not known. The sample holds no much larger clone one base away, and base qualities are not on file. From the second PCR step on, the TCR alpha and beta chain libraries were amplified in separate reactions. CMV status of each donor was established by measuring IFNgamma production from CD4+ T cells after fresh PBMCs were stimulated overnight with CMV viral lysate. CD4 T cells were positively selected using Miltenyi beads, after which CD8 T cells were positively selected from the CD4-negative fraction. Cells were stained for CD3, CD4, CD8, CD45RA, CD27 and a live/dead dye and were sorted on a BD Aria II into four subsets based on CD45RA and CD27. Effector memory cells were sorted as CD45RA-CD27-, and EMRA cells as CD45RA+CD27-. Three healthy volunteers provided blood, and the blood of each volunteer was split into CD4 and CD8 T cells and then into four differentiation subsets. About 110 ml of peripheral blood was collected from each donor, and PBMC were isolated from the blood using Ficoll-Paque PLUS density-gradient centrifugation. Sorted cells were lysed in RLT buffer, after which RNA was extracted using a Qiagen RNeasy kit and stored at -80 degrees C.

Library method: UMI-ligation and nested PCR. The beta constant-region primer was an equimolar mix of two oligonucleotides covering both TRBC1 and TRBC2. A single-stranded oligonucleotide carrying the SP2 primer and a 12-nucleotide UMI was ligated to the 3' end of the cDNA by T4 RNA ligase 1. The ligated cDNA went through four rounds of PCR with nested alpha and beta constant-region primers together with the SP2 primer. Incubation of the ligation reaction lasted about 20-25 hours at 16 degrees C. PCR2 was typically performed as a SYBR Green qPCR and was stopped at a predetermined threshold so that over-amplification was prevented. Agencourt AMPure XP magnetic beads were used for all purifications after the first. Libraries were quantified by Qubit and checked on a TapeStation, with a main peak expected near 650 bp. Pooled libraries were sequenced on an Illumina MiSeq with v2 2x251 paired-end kits, typically giving roughly 0.95-2 million reads per sample. Each sample's library went into the pool at about 4 nM, and 5-7% PhiX was added to help with cluster recognition. In the original analysis: Using tag matching that tolerated one base-pair mismatch, Decombinator assigned V and J genes to FASTQ reads that had been processed by Demultiplexor. By using UMIs, Collapsinator corrected both sequencing errors and the frequency errors caused by PCR heterogeneity. TCRs were translated and CDR3s were extracted from the conserved cysteine to the FGXG phenylalanine by CDR3Translator, with non-productive sequences being flagged. Gini, Shannon entropy and inverse Simpson indices were computed after subsampling the repertoires to the same number of UMI-defined TCRs. Power-law fits to clonotype abundance distributions were performed by maximum likelihood within the linear range. When run on a single naive CD8 sample, MIGEC and the pipeline yielded similar UMI counts, similar unique TCR numbers and similar clonal distributions. A set of 7,322 CMV-associated CDR3 sequences, compiled from VDJdb and a published dataset, was used to search the repertoires. The raw public reads went through TCRdb reprocessing: fastp at Q25, MiXCR clone calling, in-frame beta chains kept. Entries that share a CDR3 protein sequence are merged under the most common genes and DNA. In this record, the V and J calls reflect TCRdb's handling and not the investigators' own analysis. This sample has more than 25,000 distinct CDR3 sequences in its table, and approximately 12% of those were observed once. Around a sixth of the sample belongs to the ten largest clones.

CDR1 KGHSH and CDR2 LQKENI are derived from the germline V gene. The CDR3 goes from the cysteine to the phenylalanine over 16 residues. Only the CDR3 DNA is retained, 48 bases long and in frame from the first base. V loses 4 bases at its end and J loses 3 bases; junction bases beyond the gene matches: 9. The sample comprised effector memory CD4+ T cells from blood. The cell subset or site label for this specimen denotes: effector memory, CD45RA- CD27-. The chain couples TRBV18 to TRBJ2-7, and 10 junction bases match TRBD2. The clonotype was recovered from a human donor in good health. The CDR3 corresponds to CASSLSSGGPYYEQYF. The DNA sequence is given as TGTGCCAGCTCACTTTCTAGCGGGGGTCCCTACTACGAGCAGTACTTC.